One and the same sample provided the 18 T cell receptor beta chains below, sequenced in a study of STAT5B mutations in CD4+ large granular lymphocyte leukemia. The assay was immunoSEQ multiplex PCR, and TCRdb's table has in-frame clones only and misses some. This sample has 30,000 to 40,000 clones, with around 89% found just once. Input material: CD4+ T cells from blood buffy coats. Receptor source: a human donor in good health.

The CDR3 region is CASHKTRDMAFF. CDR3 sequence (DNA): TGCGCCAGCCACAAAACCCGGGACATGGCTTTCTTT. The V and J genes are TRBV5-1 and TRBJ1-1; possibly TRBD1 for D (6 bases). Germline lookup yields CDR1 SGHRS and CDR2 YFSETQ. V lost 7 bases to trimming and J lost 11 bases, with 18 bases between them. The CDR3 is 12 residues long.

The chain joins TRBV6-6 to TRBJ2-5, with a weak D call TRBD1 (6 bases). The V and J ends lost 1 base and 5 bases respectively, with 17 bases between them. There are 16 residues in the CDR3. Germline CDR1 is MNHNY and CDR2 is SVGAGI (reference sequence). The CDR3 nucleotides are TGTGCCAGCAGTTACTTGCAGGGGCCCCTATGGGAGACCCAGTACTTC. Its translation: CASSYLQGPLWETQYF.

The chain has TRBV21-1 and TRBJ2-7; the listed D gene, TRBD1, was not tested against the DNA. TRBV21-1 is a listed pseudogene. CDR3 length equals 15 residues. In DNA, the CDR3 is TGTGCCAGCAGCCCTCACCGGGACACCCACTACGAGCAGTACTTC. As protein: CASSPHRDTHYEQYF.

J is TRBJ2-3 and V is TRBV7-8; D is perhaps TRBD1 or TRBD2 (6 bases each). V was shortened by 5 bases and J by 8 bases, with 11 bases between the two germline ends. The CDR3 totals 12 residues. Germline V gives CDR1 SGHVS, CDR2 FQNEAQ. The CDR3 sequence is CASSRGGGTQYF. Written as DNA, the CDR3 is TGTGCCAGCAGCCGTGGAGGGGGTACGCAGTATTTT.

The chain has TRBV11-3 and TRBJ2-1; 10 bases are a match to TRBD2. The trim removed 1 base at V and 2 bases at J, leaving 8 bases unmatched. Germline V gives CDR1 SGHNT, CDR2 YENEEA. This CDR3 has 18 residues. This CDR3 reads CASSLAGPSGSAYNEQFF. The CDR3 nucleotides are TGTGCCAGCAGCTTAGCAGGGCCTAGCGGGAGTGCCTACAATGAGCAGTTCTTC.

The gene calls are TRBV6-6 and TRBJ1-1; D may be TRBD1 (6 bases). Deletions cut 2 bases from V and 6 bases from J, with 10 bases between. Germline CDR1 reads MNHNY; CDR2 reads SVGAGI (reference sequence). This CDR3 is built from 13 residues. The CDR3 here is CASSYLGGAEAFF. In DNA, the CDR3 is TGTGCCAGCAGTTACCTGGGGGGCGCTGAAGCTTTCTTT.

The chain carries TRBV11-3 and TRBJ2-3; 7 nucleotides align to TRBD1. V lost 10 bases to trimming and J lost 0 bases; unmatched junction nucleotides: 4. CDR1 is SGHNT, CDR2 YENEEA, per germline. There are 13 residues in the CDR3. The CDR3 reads CAIGTASTDTQYF. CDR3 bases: TGTGCCATCGGGACAGCAAGCACAGATACGCAGTATTTT.

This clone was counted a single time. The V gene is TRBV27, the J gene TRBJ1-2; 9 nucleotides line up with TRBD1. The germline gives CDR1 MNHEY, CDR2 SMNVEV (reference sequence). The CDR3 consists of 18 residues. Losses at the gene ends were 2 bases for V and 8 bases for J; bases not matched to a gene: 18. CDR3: CASSLRWGGQGQGKGYTF. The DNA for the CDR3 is TGTGCCAGCAGTTTACGTTGGGGCGGACAGGGGCAGGGGAAAGGCTACACCTTC.

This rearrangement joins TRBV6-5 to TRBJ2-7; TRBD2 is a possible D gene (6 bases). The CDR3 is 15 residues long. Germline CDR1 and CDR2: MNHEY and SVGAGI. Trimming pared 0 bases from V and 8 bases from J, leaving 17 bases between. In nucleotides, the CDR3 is TGTGCCAGCAGTTACTCGACAAAGCGGGCCGGCAAGCAGTACTTC. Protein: CASSYSTKRAGKQYF.

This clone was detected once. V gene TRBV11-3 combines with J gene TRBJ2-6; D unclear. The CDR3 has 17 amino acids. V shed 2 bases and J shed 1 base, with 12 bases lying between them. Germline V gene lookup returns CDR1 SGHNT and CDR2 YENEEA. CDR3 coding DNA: TGTGCCAGCAGCTTAATTAGGAAATGGTCTGGGGCCAACGTCCTGACTTTC. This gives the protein CASSLIRKWSGANVLTF.

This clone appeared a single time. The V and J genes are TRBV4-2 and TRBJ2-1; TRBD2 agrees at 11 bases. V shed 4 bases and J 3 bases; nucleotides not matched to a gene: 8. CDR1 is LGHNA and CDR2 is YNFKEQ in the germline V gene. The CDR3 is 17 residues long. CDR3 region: CASSLGSSGRFYNEQFF. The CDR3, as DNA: TGTGCCAGCAGCCTAGGGTCTAGCGGGAGGTTCTACAATGAGCAGTTCTTC.

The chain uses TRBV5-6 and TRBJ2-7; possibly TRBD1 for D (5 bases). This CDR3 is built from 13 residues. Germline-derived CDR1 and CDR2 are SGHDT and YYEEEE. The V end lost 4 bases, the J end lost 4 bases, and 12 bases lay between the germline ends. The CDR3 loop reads CASSPIAGYEQYF. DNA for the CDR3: TGTGCCAGCAGCCCAATAGCAGGGTACGAGCAGTACTTC.

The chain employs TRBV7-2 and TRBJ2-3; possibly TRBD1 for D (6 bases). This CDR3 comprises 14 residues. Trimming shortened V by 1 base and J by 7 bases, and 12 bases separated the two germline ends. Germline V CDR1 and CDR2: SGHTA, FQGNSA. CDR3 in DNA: TGTGCCAGCAGCTTAGATTCCAGGGGAAATACGCAGTATTTT. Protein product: CASSLDSRGNTQYF.

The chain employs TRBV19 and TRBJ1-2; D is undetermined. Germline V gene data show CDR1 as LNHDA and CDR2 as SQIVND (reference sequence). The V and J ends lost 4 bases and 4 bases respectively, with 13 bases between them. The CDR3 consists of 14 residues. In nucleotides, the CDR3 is TGTGCCAGTAGTAAGGGCCTGACAAGCTATGGCTACACCTTC. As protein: CASSKGLTSYGYTF.

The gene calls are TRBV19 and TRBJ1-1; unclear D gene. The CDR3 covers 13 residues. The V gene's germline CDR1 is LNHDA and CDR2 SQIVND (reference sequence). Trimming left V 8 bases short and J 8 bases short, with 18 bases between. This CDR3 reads CASGVRGSGEAFF. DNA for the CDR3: TGTGCCAGTGGGGTACGCGGGTCGGGGGAAGCTTTCTTT.

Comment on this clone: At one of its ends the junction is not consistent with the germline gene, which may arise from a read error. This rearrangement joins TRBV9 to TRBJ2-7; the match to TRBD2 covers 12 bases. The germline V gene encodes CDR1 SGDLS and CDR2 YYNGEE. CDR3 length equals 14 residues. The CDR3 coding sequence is TGTGCCAGCAGCGTAGCTACTAGCGGGGGGCCACCGCGCTTC. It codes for CASSVATSGGPPRF.

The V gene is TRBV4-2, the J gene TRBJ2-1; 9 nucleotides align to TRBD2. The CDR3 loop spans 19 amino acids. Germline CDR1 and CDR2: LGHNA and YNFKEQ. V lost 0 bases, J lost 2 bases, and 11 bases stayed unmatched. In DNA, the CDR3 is TGTGCCAGCAGCCAAGAAGGTGGATTCGCGGGGGGGCCCTACAATGAGCAGTTCTTC. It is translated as CASSQEGGFAGGPYNEQFF.

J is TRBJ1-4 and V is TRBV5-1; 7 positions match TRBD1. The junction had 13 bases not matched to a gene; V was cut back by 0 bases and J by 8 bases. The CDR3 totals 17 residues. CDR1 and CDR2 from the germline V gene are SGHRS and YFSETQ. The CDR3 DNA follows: TGCGCCAGCAGCTTGGAAGGGACAGCACGCAGCAGGGAAAAACTGTTTTTT. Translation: CASSLEGTARSREKLFF.